Sequencing of this TCR beta chain was carried out in a study of blood T cell repertoires in COVID-19. The overall study: The study drew acute and convalescent COVID-19 samples from the United States, Italy and Spain. Nucleic acid was either cDNA or gDNA, and it came from T cells, B-cell-depleted T cells, or PBMCs.

Original methodology: Quantification of nucleated cells was approximated via reference gene primer amplification. Produced via immunoSEQ multiplex PCR; TCRdb's table is partial and in-frame only. That table furnishes V, J and clone size, whereas the DNA furnished D and trimming. The sample contains 150,000 to 200,000 clones, 82% of which appear only once. The material sequenced was peripheral blood. The TCR originated in a woman in her seventies with acute or convalescent COVID-19.

The CDR3 region is CASSQLLAGETQYF. The CDR3 nucleotides are TGCGCCAGCAGCCAATTACTAGCGGGAGAGACCCAGTACTTC. The chain combines TRBV4-3 with TRBJ2-5; TRBD2 agrees at 9 bases. The CDR3 contains 14 residues. The junction had 2 bases not matched to a gene; V was cut back by 2 bases and J by 4 bases. The germline V gene encodes CDR1 LGHNA and CDR2 YSLEER.